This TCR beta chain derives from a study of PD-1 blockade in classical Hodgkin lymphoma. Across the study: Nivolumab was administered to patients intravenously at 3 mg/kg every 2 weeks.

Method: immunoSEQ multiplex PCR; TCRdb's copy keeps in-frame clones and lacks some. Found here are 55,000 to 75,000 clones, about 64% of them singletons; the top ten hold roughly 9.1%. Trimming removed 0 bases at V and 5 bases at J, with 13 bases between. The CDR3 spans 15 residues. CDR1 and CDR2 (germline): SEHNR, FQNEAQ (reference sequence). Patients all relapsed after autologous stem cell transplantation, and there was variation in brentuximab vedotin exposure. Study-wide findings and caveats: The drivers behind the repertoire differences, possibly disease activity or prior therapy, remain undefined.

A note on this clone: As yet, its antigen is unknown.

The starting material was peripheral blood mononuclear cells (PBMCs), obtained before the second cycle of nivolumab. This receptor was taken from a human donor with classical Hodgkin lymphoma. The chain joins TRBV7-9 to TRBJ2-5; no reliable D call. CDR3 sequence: CASSLAEFLSETQYF. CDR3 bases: TGTGCCAGCAGCTTAGCAGAATTCCTATCGGAGACCCAGTACTTC.